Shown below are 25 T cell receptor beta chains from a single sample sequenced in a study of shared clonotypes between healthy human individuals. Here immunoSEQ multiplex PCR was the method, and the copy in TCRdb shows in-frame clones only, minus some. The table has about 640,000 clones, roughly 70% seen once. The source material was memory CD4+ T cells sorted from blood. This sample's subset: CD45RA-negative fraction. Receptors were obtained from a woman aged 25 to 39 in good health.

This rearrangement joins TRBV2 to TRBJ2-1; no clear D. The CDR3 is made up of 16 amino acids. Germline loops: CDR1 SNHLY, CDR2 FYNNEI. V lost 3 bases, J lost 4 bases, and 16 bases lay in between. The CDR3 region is CASSDGVTIPYNEQFF. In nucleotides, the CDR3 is TGTGCCAGCAGTGACGGAGTCACCATTCCTTACAATGAGCAGTTCTTC.

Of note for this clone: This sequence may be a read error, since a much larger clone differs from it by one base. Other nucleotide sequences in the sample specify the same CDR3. The CDR3 DNA reads TGCGCCAGCAGCTTCGGCCAGGGGGAGACCCAGTACTTC. Protein sequence: CASSFGQGETQYF. The chain is built from TRBV5-1 and TRBJ2-5; possibly TRBD1 for D (6 bases). The CDR3 totals 13 residues. Germline CDR1 SGHRS, CDR2 YFSETQ. Trimming pared 2 bases from V and 5 bases from J, leaving 10 bases between. The variable domain in full, with the rest retrieved from reference TRBV5-1 and TRBJ2-5, is KAGVTQTPRYLIKTRGQQVTLSCSPISGHRSVSWYQQTPGQGLQFLFEYFSETQRNKGNFPGRFSGRQFSNSRSEMNVSTLELGDSALYLCASSFGQGETQYFGPGTRLLVL.

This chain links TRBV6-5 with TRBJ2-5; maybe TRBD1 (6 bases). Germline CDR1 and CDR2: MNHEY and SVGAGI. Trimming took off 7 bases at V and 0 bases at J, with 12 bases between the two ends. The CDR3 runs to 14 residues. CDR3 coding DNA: TGTGCCAGCAAACACAGGGACCACCAAGAGACCCAGTACTTC. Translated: CASKHRDHQETQYF.

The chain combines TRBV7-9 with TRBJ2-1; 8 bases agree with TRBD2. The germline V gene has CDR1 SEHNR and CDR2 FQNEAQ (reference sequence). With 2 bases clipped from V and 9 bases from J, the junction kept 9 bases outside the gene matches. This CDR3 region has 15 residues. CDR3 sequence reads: CASSLYPAGAVEQFF. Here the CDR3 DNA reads TGTGCCAGCAGCTTATATCCAGCGGGAGCGGTTGAGCAGTTCTTC. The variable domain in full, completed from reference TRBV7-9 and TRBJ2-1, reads DTGVSQNPRHKITKRGQNVTFRCDPISEHNRLYWYRQTLGQGPEFLTYFQNEAQLEKSRLLSDRFSAERPKGSFSTLEIQRTEQGDSAMYLCASSLYPAGAVEQFFGPGTRLTVL.

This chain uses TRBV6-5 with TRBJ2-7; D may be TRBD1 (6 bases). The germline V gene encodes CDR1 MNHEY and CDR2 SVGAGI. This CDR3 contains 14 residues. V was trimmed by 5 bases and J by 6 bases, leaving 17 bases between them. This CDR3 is CASSPRDNYGEQYF. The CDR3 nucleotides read TGTGCCAGCAGTCCCCGGGACAACTATGGCGAGCAGTACTTC.

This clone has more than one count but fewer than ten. The CDR3 sequence is CASSQSFGYEQYF. CDR3 coding DNA: TGTGCCAGCAGCCAATCTTTTGGGTACGAGCAGTACTTC. V usage is TRBV16 and J usage is TRBJ2-7; unclear D gene. Trimming cost V 0 bases and J 4 bases, with 7 bases left between them. This CDR3 has 13 residues. Per germline, CDR1 KGHSY and CDR2 FQNENV.

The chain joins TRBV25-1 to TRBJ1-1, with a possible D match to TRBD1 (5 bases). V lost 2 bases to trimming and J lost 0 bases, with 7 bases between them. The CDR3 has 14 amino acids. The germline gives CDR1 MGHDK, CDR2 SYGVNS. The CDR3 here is CASSEGGMNTEAFF. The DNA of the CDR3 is TGTGCCAGCAGTGAAGGGGGGATGAACACTGAAGCTTTCTTT.

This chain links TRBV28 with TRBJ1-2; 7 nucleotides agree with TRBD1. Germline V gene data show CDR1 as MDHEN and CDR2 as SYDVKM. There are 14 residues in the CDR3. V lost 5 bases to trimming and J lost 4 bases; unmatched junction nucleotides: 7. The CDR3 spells CASSLTGNFYGYTF. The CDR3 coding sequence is TGTGCCAGCAGTCTGACAGGGAATTTCTATGGCTACACCTTC.

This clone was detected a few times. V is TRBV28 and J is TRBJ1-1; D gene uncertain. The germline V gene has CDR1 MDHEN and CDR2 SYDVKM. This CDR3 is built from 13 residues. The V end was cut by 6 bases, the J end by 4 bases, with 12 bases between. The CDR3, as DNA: TGTGCCAGCAGATCCCCTGGAGCCACTGAAGCTTTCTTT. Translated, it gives CASRSPGATEAFF.

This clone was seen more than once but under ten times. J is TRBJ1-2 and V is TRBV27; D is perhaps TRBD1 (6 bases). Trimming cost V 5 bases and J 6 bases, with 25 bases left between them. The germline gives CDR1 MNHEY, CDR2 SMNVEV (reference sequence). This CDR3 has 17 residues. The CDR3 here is CASSPWAGGKKGDGYTF. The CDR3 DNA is TGTGCCAGCAGTCCTTGGGCAGGAGGAAAGAAGGGGGATGGCTACACCTTC.

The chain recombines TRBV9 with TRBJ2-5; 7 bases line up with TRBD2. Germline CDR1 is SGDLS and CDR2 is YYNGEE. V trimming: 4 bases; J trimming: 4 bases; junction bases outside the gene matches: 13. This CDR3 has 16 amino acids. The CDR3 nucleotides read TGTGCCAGCAGCTACAGCGGGGCGGGAGTAGGAGAGACCCAGTACTTC. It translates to CASSYSGAGVGETQYF.

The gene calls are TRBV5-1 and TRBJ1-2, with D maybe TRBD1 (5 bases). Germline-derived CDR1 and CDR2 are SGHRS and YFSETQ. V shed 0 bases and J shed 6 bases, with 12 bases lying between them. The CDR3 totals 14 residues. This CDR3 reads CASSLAGPFHGYTF. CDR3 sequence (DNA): TGCGCCAGCAGCTTGGCGGGGCCTTTCCATGGCTACACCTTC. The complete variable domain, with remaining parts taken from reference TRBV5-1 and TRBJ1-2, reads KAGVTQTPRYLIKTRGQQVTLSCSPISGHRSVSWYQQTPGQGLQFLFEYFSETQRNKGNFPGRFSGRQFSNSRSEMNVSTLELGDSALYLCASSLAGPFHGYTFGSGTRLTVV.

The CDR3 reads CASSPTSANTGELFF. CDR3 in DNA: TGCGCCAGCAGCCCGACTAGCGCAAACACCGGGGAGCTGTTTTTT. The chain recombines TRBV5-1 with TRBJ2-2; 8 nucleotides agree with TRBD2. Per the germline V gene, CDR1 is SGHRS and CDR2 is YFSETQ. CDR3 length equals 15 residues. V was pared by 4 bases and J by 2 bases, with 4 bases of the junction left unmatched.

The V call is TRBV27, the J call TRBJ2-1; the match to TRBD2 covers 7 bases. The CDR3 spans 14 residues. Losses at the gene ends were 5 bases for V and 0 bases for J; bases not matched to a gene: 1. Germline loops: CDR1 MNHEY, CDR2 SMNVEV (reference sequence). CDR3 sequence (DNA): TGTGCCAGCAGTGGGGAGGGCTCCTACAATGAGCAGTTCTTC. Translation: CASSGEGSYNEQFF.

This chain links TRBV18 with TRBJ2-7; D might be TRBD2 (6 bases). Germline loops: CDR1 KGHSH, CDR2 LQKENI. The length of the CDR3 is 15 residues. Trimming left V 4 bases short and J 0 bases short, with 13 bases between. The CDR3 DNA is TGTGCCAGCTCACTTAGCGGCATAAGCTCCTACGAGCAGTACTTC. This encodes CASSLSGISSYEQYF.

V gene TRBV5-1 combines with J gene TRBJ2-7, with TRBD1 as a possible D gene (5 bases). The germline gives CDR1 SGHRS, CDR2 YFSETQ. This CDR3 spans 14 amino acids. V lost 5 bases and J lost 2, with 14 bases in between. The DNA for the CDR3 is TGCGCCAGCAGGGACGCAGGGATAACCTACGAGCAGTACTTC. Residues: CASRDAGITYEQYF. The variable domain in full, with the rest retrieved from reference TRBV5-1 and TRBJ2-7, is KAGVTQTPRYLIKTRGQQVTLSCSPISGHRSVSWYQQTPGQGLQFLFEYFSETQRNKGNFPGRFSGRQFSNSRSEMNVSTLELGDSALYLCASRDAGITYEQYFGPGTRLTVT.

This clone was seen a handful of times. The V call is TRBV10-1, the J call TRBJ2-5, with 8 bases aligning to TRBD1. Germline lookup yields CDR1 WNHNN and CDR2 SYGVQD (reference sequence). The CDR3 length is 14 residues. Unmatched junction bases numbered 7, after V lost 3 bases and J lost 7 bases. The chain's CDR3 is CASSDDRGIATQYF. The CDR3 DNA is TGCGCCAGCAGTGATGACAGGGGTATTGCGACCCAGTACTTC.

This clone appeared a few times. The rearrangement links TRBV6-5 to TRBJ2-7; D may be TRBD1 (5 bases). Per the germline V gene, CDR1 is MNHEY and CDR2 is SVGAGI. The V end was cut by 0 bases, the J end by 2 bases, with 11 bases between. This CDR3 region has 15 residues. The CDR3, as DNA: TGTGCCAGCAGTTACTCCCGCCCGGACACCTACGAGCAGTACTTC. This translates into CASSYSRPDTYEQYF.

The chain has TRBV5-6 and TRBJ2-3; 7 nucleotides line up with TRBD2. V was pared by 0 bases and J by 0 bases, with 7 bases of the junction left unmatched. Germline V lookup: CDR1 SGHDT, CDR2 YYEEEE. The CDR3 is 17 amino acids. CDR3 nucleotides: TGTGCCAGCAGCTTGGGGGGTAGCGGGTACAGCACAGATACGCAGTATTTT. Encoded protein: CASSLGGSGYSTDTQYF.

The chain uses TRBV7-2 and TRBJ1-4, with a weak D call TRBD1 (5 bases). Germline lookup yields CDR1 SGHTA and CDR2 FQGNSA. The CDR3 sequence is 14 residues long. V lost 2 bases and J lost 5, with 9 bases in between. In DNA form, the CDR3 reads TGTGCCAGCAGCTTAAGGGGAGGGAATGAAAAACTGTTTTTT. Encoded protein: CASSLRGGNEKLFF.

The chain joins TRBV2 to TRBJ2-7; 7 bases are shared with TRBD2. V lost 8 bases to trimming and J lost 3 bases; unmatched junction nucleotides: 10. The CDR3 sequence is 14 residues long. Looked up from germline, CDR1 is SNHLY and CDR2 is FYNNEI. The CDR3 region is CASGDRGSLYEQYF. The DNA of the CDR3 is TGTGCCAGCGGCGATCGCGGGAGTCTCTACGAGCAGTACTTC. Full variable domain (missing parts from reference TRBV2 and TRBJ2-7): EPEVTQTPSHQVTQMGQEVILRCVPISNHLYFYWYRQILGQKVEFLVSFYNNEISEKSEIFDDQFSVERPDGSNFTLKIRSTKLEDSAMYFCASGDRGSLYEQYFGPGTRLTVT.

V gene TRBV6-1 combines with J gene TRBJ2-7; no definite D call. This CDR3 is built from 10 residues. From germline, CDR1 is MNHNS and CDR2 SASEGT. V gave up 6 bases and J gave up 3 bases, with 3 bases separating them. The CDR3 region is CASRNYEQYF. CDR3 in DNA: TGTGCCAGCAGGAACTACGAGCAGTACTTC.

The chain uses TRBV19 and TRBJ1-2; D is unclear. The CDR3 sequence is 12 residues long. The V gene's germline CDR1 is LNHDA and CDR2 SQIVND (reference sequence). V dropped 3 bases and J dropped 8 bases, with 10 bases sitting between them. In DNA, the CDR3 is TGTGCCAGTAGTATGACGCAGCTAGGCTACACCTTC. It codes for CASSMTQLGYTF.

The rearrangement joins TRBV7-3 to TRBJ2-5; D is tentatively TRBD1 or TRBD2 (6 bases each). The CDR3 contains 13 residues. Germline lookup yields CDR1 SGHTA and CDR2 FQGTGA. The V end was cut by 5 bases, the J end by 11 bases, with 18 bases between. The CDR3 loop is CASSQRTRGEQYF. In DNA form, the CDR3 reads TGTGCCAGCAGCCAACGAACGAGGGGGGAGCAGTACTTC.

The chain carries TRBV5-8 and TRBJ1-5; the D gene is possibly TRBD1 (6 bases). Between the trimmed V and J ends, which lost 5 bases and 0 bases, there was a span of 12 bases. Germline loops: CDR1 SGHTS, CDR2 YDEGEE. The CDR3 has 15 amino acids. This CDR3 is CASSRGGHSNQPQHF. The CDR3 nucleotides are TGTGCCAGCAGTCGGGGGGGCCATAGCAATCAGCCCCAGCATTTT.